This TCR beta chain was sequenced in a study of identical twins. Turning to this clonotype: Its antigen is unknown.

Each CDR3 protein is one row after TCRdb ran MiXCR on the 5' RACE reads. Of about 890,000 distinct CDR3 sequences in the sample, 9% to 15% were seen once. The CDR3 has 12 residues. The germline V gene has CDR1 DFQATT and CDR2 SNEGSKA (reference sequence). Trimming cost V 6 bases and J 5 bases, with 13 bases left between them. Study conclusions and caveats: The more abundant beta clonotypes in cord blood had fewer insertions, and memory repertoires did not show this. Interpretation of the results relied on cross-sectional statistical analysis and not on following the same donors.

Separately, the same data were catalogued under a study of yellow fever vaccine responses in identical twins.

This chain links TRBV20-1 with TRBJ1-1; maybe TRBD1 (5 bases). Input material: PBMCs. This receptor was identified in a young woman in good health. CDR3 bases: TGCAGTGCGGGGCCCCTCGGGACTGAAGCTTTCTTT. Its protein product is CSAGPLGTEAFF.